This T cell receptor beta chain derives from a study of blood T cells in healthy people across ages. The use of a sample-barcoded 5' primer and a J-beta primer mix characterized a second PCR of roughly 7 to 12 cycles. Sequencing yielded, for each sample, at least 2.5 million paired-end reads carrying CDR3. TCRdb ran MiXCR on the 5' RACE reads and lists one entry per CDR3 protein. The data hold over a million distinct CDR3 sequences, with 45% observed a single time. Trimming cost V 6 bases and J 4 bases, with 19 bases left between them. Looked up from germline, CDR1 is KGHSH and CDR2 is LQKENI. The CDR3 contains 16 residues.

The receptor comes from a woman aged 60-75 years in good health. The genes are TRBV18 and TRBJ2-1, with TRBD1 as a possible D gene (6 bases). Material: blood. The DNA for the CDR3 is TGTGCCAGCTCCCCTGACTCCGCAGGGGTATACAATGAGCAGTTCTTC. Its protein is CASSPDSAGVYNEQFF.